The subject of this entry is one TCR beta chain. The CDR3 loop spans 11 amino acids. Per germline, CDR1 GTSNPN and CDR2 SVGIG (reference sequence). Trimming cost V 2 bases and J 16 bases; bases outside gene matches: 7. This record belongs to a study of shared clonotypes between healthy human individuals. At the deep level, the assay was run. Profiled with immunoSEQ multiplex PCR; TCRdb holds only in-frame clones, not every one. Counted here are around 2.5 million clones, approximately 93% occurring once; the ten biggest clones make up roughly 0.39%. Recent vaccinations or acute infections were absent in the healthy HIV-negative adult donors.

Sample: naive CD4+ T cells from PBMCs. The sample's subset: CD45RA+ positively selected. The rearrangement links TRBV30 to TRBJ2-1; 8 bases are shared with TRBD2. The TCR sequence derives from a man aged 18 to 30 in good health. Some clones in this sample may be carry-over from other donors' samples. CDR3 in amino acids: CAWSPGGLAFF. In nucleotides, the CDR3 is TGTGCCTGGAGTCCGGGCGGACTAGCTTTCTTC.